This TCR beta chain is from a study of beta chain features in type 1 diabetes. Study results and caveats: VDJ junctions from type 1 diabetes patients carried fewer insertions and larger deletions. When Type 1 diabetes patients were examined, their TCRB CDR3s proved moderately but significantly shorter in all four CD4+ subsets. Patients showed naive, central memory and Treg TCRB repertoires that appeared more similar than those of healthy donors.

The germline V gene has CDR1 SGDLS and CDR2 YYNGEE. Trimming removed 0 bases from V and 6 bases from J; junction bases left unmatched: 2. CDR3 length: 14 amino acids. The entirety of the isolated RNA underwent reverse transcription, so expressed TCRB transcripts were sequenced. Produced via immunoSEQ multiplex PCR; TCRdb's table is partial and in-frame only. The data hold about 620,000 clones, with 15% to 19% observed a single time. To note about this clone: Its specificity is not known. Other DNA sequences in this sample translate to the same CDR3.

The chain recombines TRBV9 with TRBJ2-1; 8 positions match TRBD2. This receptor was obtained from a man aged 18 to 29 in good health. Sequenced input: naive CD4+ T cells from blood. The CDR3 sequence: CASSVAGTSNEQFF. For the CDR3, the DNA is TGTGCCAGCAGCGTAGCCGGGACTAGCAATGAGCAGTTCTTC.